A single sample gave rise to the 19 T cell receptor beta chains below, sequenced in a study of OX40 agonist ivuxolimab in advanced cancers. Repertoires were generated with immunoSEQ multiplex PCR, while TCRdb's copy carries only in-frame clones and drops some. The sample consists of 15,000 to 20,000 clones, over 70% of them appearing once. Sequences were derived from CD4+ or CD8+ T cells sorted from blood, sampled in a trial of the OX40 agonist ivuxolimab. The receptors here all came from an adult with an advanced solid tumor such as melanoma, head and neck, liver or kidney cancer.

V gene TRBV27 combines with J gene TRBJ2-1, with 10 positions matching TRBD2. The germline V gene encodes CDR1 MNHEY and CDR2 SMNVEV (reference sequence). This CDR3 spans 15 amino acids. V gave up 0 bases and J gave up 7 bases; unmatched junction bases: 3. The CDR3 reads CASSLSLAGVNEQFF. DNA for the CDR3: TGTGCCAGCAGTTTATCCCTAGCGGGAGTTAATGAGCAGTTCTTC.

The rearrangement uses TRBV7-2 and TRBJ2-1, with a weak D call TRBD2 (6 bases). The germline CDR1 and CDR2 sequences are SGHTA and FQGNSA. CDR3 length: 14 amino acids. V gave up 0 bases and J gave up 8 bases, with 11 bases separating them. In nucleotides, the CDR3 is TGTGCCAGCAGCTTAGCGGGAGGTTTCGATGAGCAGTTCTTC. It codes for CASSLAGGFDEQFF.

This chain uses TRBV28 with TRBJ2-2; TRBD2 matches at 10 bases. Germline-derived CDR1 and CDR2 are MDHEN and SYDVKM. CDR3 length: 15 amino acids. V was pared by 6 bases and J by 5 bases, with 6 bases of the junction left unmatched. The CDR3 is CASRISGRITGELFF. The CDR3 region has the DNA TGTGCCAGCAGGATTAGCGGGAGGATTACCGGGGAGCTGTTTTTT.

This sequence joins TRBV5-6 and TRBJ2-7; a possible D gene is TRBD1 (6 bases). Germline-derived CDR1 and CDR2 are SGHDT and YYEEEE. Trimming removed 3 bases at V and 4 bases at J, with 20 bases between. The CDR3 loop spans 16 amino acids. The CDR3 loop is CASSSDLTGFLYEQYF. The CDR3 coding sequence is TGTGCCAGCAGCTCCGATCTGACAGGCTTCCTGTACGAGCAGTACTTC.

This chain uses TRBV7-9 with TRBJ2-1; 10 nucleotides agree with TRBD2. CDR1 is SEHNR and CDR2 is FQNEAQ in the germline V gene (reference sequence). This CDR3 contains 14 residues. V dropped 2 bases and J dropped 7; count of bases not matched to a gene: 2. The CDR3 sequence: CASSLTSGNNEQFF. The CDR3, as DNA: TGTGCCAGCAGCTTAACTAGCGGGAATAATGAGCAGTTCTTC.

The chain recombines TRBV7-8 with TRBJ1-2; 7 nucleotides line up with TRBD1. Losses at the gene ends were 5 bases for V and 4 bases for J; bases not matched to a gene: 13. There are 16 residues in the CDR3. Germline-derived CDR1 and CDR2 are SGHVS and FQNEAQ. The DNA of the CDR3 is TGTGCCAGCAGCCCGAGGGGGCAGGACCTTGGCTATGGCTACACCTTC. Protein: CASSPRGQDLGYGYTF.

The chain carries TRBV28 and TRBJ2-3; 12 nucleotides match TRBD2. V was clipped by 5 bases and J by 6 bases; unmatched bases: 9. Germline V gene lookup returns CDR1 MDHEN and CDR2 SYDVKM. CDR3 length: 16 amino acids. The CDR3 region has the DNA TGTGCCAGCAGTCCCAGACTAGCGGGAGTTATGGATACGCAGTATTTT. This sequence encodes CASSPRLAGVMDTQYF.

The V and J genes are TRBV4-1 and TRBJ1-1, with D possibly matching TRBD1 (6 bases). The CDR3 loop spans 16 amino acids. V was trimmed by 0 bases and J by 1 base, leaving 12 bases between them. CDR1 and CDR2 from the germline V gene are MGHRA and YSYEKL. CDR3 coding DNA: TGCGCCAGCAGCCAAGAGTCAGGGGTTAAGAACACTGAAGCTTTCTTT. This translates into CASSQESGVKNTEAFF.

This chain links TRBV19 with TRBJ1-4; D is uncertain. The CDR3 contains 14 residues. Trimming cost V 2 bases and J 7 bases, with 11 bases left between them. The germline V gene encodes CDR1 LNHDA and CDR2 SQIVND (reference sequence). CDR3 DNA sequence: TGTGCCAGTAGTATACAGGCTTGGAGTGAAAAACTGTTTTTT. This translates into CASSIQAWSEKLFF. Together with reference TRBV19 and TRBJ1-4, the CDR3 gives the full variable domain: DGGITQSPKYLFRKEGQNVTLSCEQNLNHDAMYWYRQDPGQGLRLIYYSQIVNDFQKGDIAEGYSVSREKKESFPLTVTSAQKNPTAFYLCASSIQAWSEKLFFGSGTQLSVL.

The J gene is TRBJ1-2, the V gene TRBV5-7; 7 bases match TRBD1. TRBV5-7 is sorted into the ORF group, with uncertain function. There are 11 residues in the CDR3. DNA of the CDR3: TGTAAAGGGGGCACCCACTATGGCTACACCTTC. As protein: CKGGTHYGYTF.

This chain uses TRBV10-3 with TRBJ1-2; D is perhaps TRBD1 (6 bases). V gave up 2 bases and J gave up 5 bases, with 9 bases separating them. This CDR3 region has 13 residues. Per germline, CDR1 ENHRY and CDR2 SYGVKD. As DNA, the CDR3 is TGTGCCATCAGTGAGGGGACATCGTATGGCTACACCTTC. This gives the protein CAISEGTSYGYTF.

The chain joins TRBV6-5 to TRBJ1-1; D uncertain. Germline V gene data show CDR1 as MNHEY and CDR2 as SVGAGI. Trimming took 2 bases from V and 2 from J, leaving 9 bases between them. The CDR3 length is 14 residues. In nucleotides, the CDR3 is TGTGCCAGCAGTTACCGGAGGCTAAACACTGAAGCTTTCTTT. This encodes CASSYRRLNTEAFF.

The genes are TRBV9 and TRBJ2-7; no clear D. The V and J ends lost 3 bases and 1 base respectively, with 11 bases between them. Germline V gene lookup returns CDR1 SGDLS and CDR2 YYNGEE. The CDR3 is made up of 14 amino acids. The CDR3: CASSEGGRSYEQYF. The CDR3, as DNA: TGTGCCAGCAGCGAGGGTGGTCGTTCCTACGAGCAGTACTTC.

CDR3 sequence reads: CASSIGAEAFF. CDR3 DNA: TGTGCCAGTAGTATCGGCGCTGAAGCTTTCTTT. The V and J genes are TRBV19 and TRBJ1-1; no clear D. CDR1 LNHDA and CDR2 SQIVND come from the germline V gene (reference sequence). This CDR3 spans 11 amino acids. Trimming took 3 bases from V and 6 from J, leaving 5 bases between them. The whole variable domain, filled in from reference TRBV19 and TRBJ1-1, reads DGGITQSPKYLFRKEGQNVTLSCEQNLNHDAMYWYRQDPGQGLRLIYYSQIVNDFQKGDIAEGYSVSREKKESFPLTVTSAQKNPTAFYLCASSIGAEAFFGQGTRLTVV.

The chain uses TRBV7-6 and TRBJ2-2, with D hard to call. The CDR3 loop spans 14 amino acids. The V end was cut by 1 base, the J end by 2 bases, with 5 bases between. Germline CDR1 and CDR2: SGHVS and FNYEAQ. The CDR3 sequence: CASSLGGNTGELFF. The CDR3 coding sequence is TGTGCCAGCAGCTTAGGGGGAAACACCGGGGAGCTGTTTTTT.

The genes are TRBV30 and TRBJ2-2, with 9 bases fitting TRBD2. Looked up from germline, CDR1 is GTSNPN and CDR2 is SVGIG (reference sequence). J was trimmed by 6 bases and V by 6 bases; bases with no gene match: 14. The CDR3 runs to 16 residues. CDR3 residues: CACARLAGKMAGELFF. The CDR3 nucleotides are TGTGCCTGTGCCCGGCTAGCGGGAAAGATGGCCGGGGAGCTGTTTTTT.

The chain uses TRBV9 and TRBJ2-3; 10 nucleotides agree with TRBD2. There are 18 residues in the CDR3. Unmatched junction bases numbered 17, after V lost 6 bases and J lost 4 bases. Germline CDR1 reads SGDLS; CDR2 reads YYNGEE. The CDR3 here is CASTDTSGEYKVSDTQYF. In DNA form, the CDR3 reads TGTGCCAGCACCGACACTAGCGGGGAATATAAGGTGTCAGATACGCAGTATTTT. Together with reference TRBV9 and TRBJ2-3, the CDR3 gives the full variable domain: DSGVTQTPKHLITATGQRVTLRCSPRSGDLSVYWYQQSLDQGLQFLIQYYNGEERAKGNILERFSAQQFPDLHSELNLSSLELGDSALYFCASTDTSGEYKVSDTQYFGPGTRLTVL.

The gene calls are TRBV27 and TRBJ1-5, with 9 bases identical to TRBD1. V lost 3 bases, J lost 4 bases, and 4 bases stayed unmatched. The CDR3 consists of 15 residues. Germline V gene lookup returns CDR1 MNHEY and CDR2 SMNVEV (reference sequence). The CDR3 nucleotides are TGTGCCAGCAGTTTTTCCGGGACAGGGAATCAGCCCCAGCATTTT. This sequence encodes CASSFSGTGNQPQHF.

This rearrangement joins TRBV7-9 to TRBJ2-1, with D perhaps matching TRBD1 or TRBD2 (5 bases each). The CDR3 totals 15 residues. Per germline, CDR1 SEHNR and CDR2 FQNEAQ (reference sequence). The germline V and J ends were trimmed by 6 bases and 6 bases, with 18 bases remaining between them. The CDR3 loop is CASSRSGTVVNEQFF. The CDR3 region has the DNA TGTGCCAGCAGTCGCTCCGGGACCGTCGTCAATGAGCAGTTCTTC.